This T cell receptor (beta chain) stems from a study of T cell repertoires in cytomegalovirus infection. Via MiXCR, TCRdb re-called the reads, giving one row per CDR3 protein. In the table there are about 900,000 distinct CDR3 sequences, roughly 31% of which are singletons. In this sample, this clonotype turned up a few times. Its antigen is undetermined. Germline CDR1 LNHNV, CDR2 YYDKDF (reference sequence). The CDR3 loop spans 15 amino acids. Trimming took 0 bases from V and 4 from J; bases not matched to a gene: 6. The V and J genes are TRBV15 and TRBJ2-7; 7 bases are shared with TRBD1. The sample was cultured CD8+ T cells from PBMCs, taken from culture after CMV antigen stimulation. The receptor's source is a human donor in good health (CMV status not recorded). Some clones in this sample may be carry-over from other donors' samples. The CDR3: CATSREEGQTYEQYF. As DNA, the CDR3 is TGTGCCACCAGCAGAGAAGAGGGACAGACGTACGAGCAGTACTTC.